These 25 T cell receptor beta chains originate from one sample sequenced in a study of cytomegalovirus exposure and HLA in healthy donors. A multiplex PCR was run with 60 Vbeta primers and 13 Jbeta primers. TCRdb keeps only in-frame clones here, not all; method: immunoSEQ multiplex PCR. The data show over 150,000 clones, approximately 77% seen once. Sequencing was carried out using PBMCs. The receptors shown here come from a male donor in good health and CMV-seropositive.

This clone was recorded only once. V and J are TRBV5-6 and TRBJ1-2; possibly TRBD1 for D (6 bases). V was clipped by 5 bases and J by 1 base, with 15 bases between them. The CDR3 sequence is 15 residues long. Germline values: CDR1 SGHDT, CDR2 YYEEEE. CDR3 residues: CASRSQGGFNYGYTF. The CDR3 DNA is TGTGCCAGCAGATCCCAAGGGGGATTTAACTATGGCTACACCTTC.

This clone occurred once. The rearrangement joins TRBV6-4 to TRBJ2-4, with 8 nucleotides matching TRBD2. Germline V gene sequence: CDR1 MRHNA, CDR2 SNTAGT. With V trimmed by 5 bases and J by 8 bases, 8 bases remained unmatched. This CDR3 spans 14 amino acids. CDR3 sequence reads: CASSPGLGEDIQYF. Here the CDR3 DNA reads TGTGCCAGCAGTCCGGGACTAGGGGAGGACATTCAGTACTTC.

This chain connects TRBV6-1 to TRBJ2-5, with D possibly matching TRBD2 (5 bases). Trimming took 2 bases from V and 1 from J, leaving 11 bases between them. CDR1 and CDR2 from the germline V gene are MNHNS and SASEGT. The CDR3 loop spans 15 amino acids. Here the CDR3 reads CASSETRGAQETQYF. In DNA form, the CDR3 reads TGTGCCAGCAGTGAAACCCGGGGAGCCCAAGAGACCCAGTACTTC.

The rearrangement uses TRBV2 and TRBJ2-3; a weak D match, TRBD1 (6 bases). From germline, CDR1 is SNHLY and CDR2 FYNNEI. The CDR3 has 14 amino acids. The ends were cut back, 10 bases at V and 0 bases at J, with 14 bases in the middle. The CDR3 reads CATQWTASTDTQYF. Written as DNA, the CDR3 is TGTGCCACCCAGTGGACAGCAAGCACAGATACGCAGTATTTT.

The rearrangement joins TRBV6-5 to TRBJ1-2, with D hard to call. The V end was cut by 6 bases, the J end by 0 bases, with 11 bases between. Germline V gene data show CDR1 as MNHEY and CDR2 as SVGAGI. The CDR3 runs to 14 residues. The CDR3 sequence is CASSPAVTNYGYTF. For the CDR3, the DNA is TGTGCCAGCAGCCCCGCGGTCACTAACTATGGCTACACCTTC.

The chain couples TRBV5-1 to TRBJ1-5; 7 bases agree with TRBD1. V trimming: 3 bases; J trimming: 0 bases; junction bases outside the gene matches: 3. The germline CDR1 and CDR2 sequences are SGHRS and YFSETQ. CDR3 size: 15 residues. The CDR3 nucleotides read TGCGCCAGCAGCTGGACAGGCGATAGCAATCAGCCCCAGCATTTT. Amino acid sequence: CASSWTGDSNQPQHF.

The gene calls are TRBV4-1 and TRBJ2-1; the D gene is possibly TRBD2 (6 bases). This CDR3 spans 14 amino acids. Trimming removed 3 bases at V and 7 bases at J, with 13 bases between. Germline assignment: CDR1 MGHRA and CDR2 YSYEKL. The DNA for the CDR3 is TGCGCCAGCAGCCACTCGGGAGTCCTAAATGAGCAGTTCTTC. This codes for CASSHSGVLNEQFF.

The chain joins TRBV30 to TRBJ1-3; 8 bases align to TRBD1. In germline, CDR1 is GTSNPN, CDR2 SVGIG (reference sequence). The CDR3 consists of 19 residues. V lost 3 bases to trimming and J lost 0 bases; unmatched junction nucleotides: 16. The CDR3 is CAWRDRDFRQLLSGNTIYF. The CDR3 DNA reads TGTGCCTGGAGGGACAGGGACTTTAGACAACTACTCTCTGGAAACACCATATATTTT.

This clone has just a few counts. The CDR3, as DNA: TGTGCCAGCAGCTTAACAGGGGGCTCTGGAAACACCATATATTTT. The encoded protein is CASSLTGGSGNTIYF. The chain recombines TRBV7-3 with TRBJ1-3; D possibly corresponds to TRBD1 (6 bases). Trimming took off 0 bases at V and 0 bases at J, with 6 bases between the two ends. Germline CDR1 and CDR2: SGHTA and FQGTGA. This CDR3 is built from 15 residues.

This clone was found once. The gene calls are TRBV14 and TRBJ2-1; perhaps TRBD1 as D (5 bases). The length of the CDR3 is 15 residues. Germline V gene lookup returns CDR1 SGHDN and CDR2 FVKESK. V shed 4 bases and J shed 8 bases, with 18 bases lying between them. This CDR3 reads CASSLYRQGDDEQFF. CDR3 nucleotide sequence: TGTGCCAGCAGCCTCTATCGGCAGGGTGACGATGAGCAGTTCTTC.

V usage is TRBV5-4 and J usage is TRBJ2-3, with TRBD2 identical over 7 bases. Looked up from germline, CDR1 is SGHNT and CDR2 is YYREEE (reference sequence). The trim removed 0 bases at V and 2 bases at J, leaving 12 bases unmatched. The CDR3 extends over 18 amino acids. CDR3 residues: CASSLGGRGSPYTDTQYF. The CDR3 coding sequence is TGTGCCAGCAGCTTGGGGGGGAGGGGAAGTCCCTACACAGATACGCAGTATTTT.

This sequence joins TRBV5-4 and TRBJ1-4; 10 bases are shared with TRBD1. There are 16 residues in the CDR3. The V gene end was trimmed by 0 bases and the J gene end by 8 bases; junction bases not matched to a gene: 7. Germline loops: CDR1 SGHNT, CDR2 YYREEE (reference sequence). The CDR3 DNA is TGTGCCAGCAGCTTGGGGGACAGGGGCGATCGAGAAAAACTGTTTTTT. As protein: CASSLGDRGDREKLFF. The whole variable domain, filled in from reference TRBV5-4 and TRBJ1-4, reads ETGVTQSPTHLIKTRGQQVTLRCSSQSGHNTVSWYQQALGQGPQFIFQYYREEENGRGNFPPRFSGLQFPNYSSELNVNALELDDSALYLCASSLGDRGDREKLFFGSGTQLSVL.

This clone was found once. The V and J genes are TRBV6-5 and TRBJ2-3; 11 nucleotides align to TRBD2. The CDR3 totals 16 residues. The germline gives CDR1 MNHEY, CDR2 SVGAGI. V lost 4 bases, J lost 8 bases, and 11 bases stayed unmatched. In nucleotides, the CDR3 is TGTGCCAGCAGTTCTCCCTCCGGGACTAGCGGCGTTACGCAGTATTTT. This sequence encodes CASSSPSGTSGVTQYF.

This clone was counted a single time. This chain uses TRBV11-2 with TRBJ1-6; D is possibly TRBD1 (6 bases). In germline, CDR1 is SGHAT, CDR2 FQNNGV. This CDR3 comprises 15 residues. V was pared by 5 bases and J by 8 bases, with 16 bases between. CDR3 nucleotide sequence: TGTGCCAGCAGCCGACGGGGGGCGCGAGATTCACCCCTCCACTTT. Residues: CASSRRGARDSPLHF.

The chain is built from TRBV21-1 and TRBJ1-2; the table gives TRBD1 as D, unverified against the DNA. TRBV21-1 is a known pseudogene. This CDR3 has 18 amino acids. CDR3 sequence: CASSKVGKGRGIDYGYTF. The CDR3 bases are TGTGCCAGCAGCAAAGTTGGGAAGGGAAGGGGCATAGACTATGGCTACACCTTC.

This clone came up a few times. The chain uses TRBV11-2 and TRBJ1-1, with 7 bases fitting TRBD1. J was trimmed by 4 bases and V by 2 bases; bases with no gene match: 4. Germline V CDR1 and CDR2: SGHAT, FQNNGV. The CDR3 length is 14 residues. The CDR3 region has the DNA TGTGCCAGCAGCTTACGACAGGGCGTCACTGAAGCTTTCTTT. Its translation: CASSLRQGVTEAFF.

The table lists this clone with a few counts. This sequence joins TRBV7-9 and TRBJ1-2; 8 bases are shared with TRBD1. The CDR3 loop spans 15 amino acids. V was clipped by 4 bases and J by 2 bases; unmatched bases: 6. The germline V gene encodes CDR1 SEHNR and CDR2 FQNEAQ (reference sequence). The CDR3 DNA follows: TGTGCCAGCAGCTCAATAAGGGACAGGAACTATGGCTACACCTTC. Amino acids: CASSSIRDRNYGYTF.

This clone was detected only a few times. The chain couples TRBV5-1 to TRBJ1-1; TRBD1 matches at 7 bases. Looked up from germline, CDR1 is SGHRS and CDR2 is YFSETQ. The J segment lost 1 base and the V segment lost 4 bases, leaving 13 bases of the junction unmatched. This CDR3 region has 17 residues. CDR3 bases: TGCGCCAGCAGCCCCTTCCTGACAGGGATCACGAACACTGAAGCTTTCTTT. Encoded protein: CASSPFLTGITNTEAFF.

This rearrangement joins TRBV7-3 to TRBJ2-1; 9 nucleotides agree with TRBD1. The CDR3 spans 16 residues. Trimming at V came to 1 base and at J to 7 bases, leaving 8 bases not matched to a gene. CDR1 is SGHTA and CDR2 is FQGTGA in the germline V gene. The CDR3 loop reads CASSLMGGQGWNEQFF. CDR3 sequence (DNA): TGTGCCAGCAGCTTAATGGGGGGACAGGGATGGAATGAGCAGTTCTTC.

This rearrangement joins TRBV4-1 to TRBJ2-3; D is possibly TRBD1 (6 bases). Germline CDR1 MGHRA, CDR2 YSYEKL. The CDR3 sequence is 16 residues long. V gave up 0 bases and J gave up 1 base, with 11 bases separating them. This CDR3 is CASSQERGSGTDTQYF. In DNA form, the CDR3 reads TGCGCCAGCAGCCAAGAGAGGGGGTCCGGCACAGATACGCAGTATTTT.

CDR3 coding DNA: TGTGCCAGCAGCTCACCTATTGTCGGAGAGACCCAGTACTTC. This gives the protein CASSSPIVGETQYF. This chain uses TRBV5-4 with TRBJ2-5; D is uncertain. The CDR3 is made up of 14 amino acids. Germline values: CDR1 SGHNT, CDR2 YYREEE (reference sequence). V was shortened by 3 bases and J by 4 bases, with 13 bases between the two germline ends.

The CDR3 spells CASSWTSGVEDTQYF. In nucleotides, the CDR3 is TGTGCCAGCAGTTGGACTAGCGGGGTTGAAGATACGCAGTATTTT. The chain couples TRBV2 to TRBJ2-3; 12 positions agree with TRBD2. J lost 5 bases, V lost 5 bases, and 5 bases had no gene match. Looked up from germline, CDR1 is SNHLY and CDR2 is FYNNEI. This CDR3 contains 15 residues.

DNA of the CDR3: TGTGCCAGCAGTGCCAGACCCGGTGTTAGCCCGGGGATGAACACTGAAGCTTTCTTT. Its translation: CASSARPGVSPGMNTEAFF. The chain joins TRBV2 to TRBJ1-1; the D is unclear. The ends were cut back, 4 bases at V and 0 bases at J, with 24 bases in the middle. CDR1 is SNHLY and CDR2 is FYNNEI in the germline V gene. This CDR3 contains 19 residues.

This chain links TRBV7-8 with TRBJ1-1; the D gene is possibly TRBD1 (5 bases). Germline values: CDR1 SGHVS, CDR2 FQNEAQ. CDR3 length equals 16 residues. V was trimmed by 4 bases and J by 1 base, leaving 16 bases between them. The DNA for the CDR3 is TGTGCCAGCAGCTGGCCCCGGGCAGGGAAGAACACTGAAGCTTTCTTT. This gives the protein CASSWPRAGKNTEAFF. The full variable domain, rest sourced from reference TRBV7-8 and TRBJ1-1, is GAGVSQSPRYKVAKRGQDVALRCDPISGHVSLFWYQQALGQGPEFLTYFQNEAQLDKSGLPSDRFFAERPEGSVSTLKIQRTQQEDSAVYLCASSWPRAGKNTEAFFGQGTRLTVV.

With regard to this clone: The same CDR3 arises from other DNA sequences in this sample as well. In DNA form, the CDR3 reads TGTGCCAGCAGGACCGGGTCTTATGGCTACACCTTC. Residues: CASRTGSYGYTF. The chain employs TRBV6-5 and TRBJ1-2; the D is unclear. The V end was cut by 6 bases, the J end by 5 bases, with 10 bases between. The germline V gene encodes CDR1 MNHEY and CDR2 SVGAGI. This CDR3 region has 12 residues.